This entry features one T cell receptor beta chain sequence. This sample was taken from a study of shared clonotypes between healthy human individuals. Data came from immunoSEQ multiplex PCR; TCRdb stores just in-frame clones and leaves some out. This table has approximately 2,300,000 clones, roughly 92% appearing once. The trim removed 0 bases at V and 7 bases at J, leaving 11 bases unmatched. The CDR3 spans 17 residues. The germline V gene encodes CDR1 MNHEY and CDR2 SMNVEV (reference sequence). The sample taken for sequencing was naive CD4+ T cells from PBMCs. Noted subset: CD45RA+ positively selected. The sequence was collected from a man aged 18 to 30 in good health. Some clones in this sample may be carry-over from other donors' samples. This rearrangement joins TRBV27 to TRBJ1-5, with 8 bases aligning to TRBD1. CDR3 DNA: TGTGCCAGCAGTTTATCATCTTTGGGCAGGGGGCAGCAGCCCCAGCATTTT. Its protein product is CASSLSSLGRGQQPQHF.